The text below deals with one TCR beta chain. Its antigen is unknown. The data stem from a study of somatic mutations in cytotoxic T cells in rheumatoid arthritis. The V end lost 3 bases, the J end lost 0 bases, and 6 bases lay between the germline ends. The length of the CDR3 is 13 residues. Germline-derived CDR1 and CDR2 are MNHEY and SMNVEV (reference sequence). Repertoires were generated with immunoSEQ multiplex PCR, while TCRdb's copy carries only in-frame clones and drops some. The data hold around 5,000 clones, with around nine tenths observed a single time. Purity of the CD4+ and CD8+ cells, isolated by positive magnetic bead selection, was checked by flow cytometry. The study's findings and limits: A finding that went unadjusted for multiple comparisons was the slight underrepresentation of TRBV07 in rheumatoid arthritis patients.

This TCR came from a woman aged 50 to 60 with rheumatoid arthritis. Input material: CD8+ T cells sorted from blood. This chain connects TRBV27 to TRBJ2-7; D unresolved. The CDR3 DNA reads TGTGCCAGCAGTTTGGGCTACTCCTACGAGCAGTACTTC. This codes for CASSLGYSYEQYF.